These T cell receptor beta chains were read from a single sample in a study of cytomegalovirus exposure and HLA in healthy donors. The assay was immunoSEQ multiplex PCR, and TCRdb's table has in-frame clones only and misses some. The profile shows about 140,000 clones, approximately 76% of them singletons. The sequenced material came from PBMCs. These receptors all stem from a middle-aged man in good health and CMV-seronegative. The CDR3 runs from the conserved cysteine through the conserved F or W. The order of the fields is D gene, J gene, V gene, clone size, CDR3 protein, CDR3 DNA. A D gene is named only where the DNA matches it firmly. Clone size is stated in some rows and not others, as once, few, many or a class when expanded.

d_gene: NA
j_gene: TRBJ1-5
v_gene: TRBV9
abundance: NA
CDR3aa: CASSVSDTNQPQHF
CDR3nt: TGTGCCAGCAGCGTATCTGACACTAATCAGCCCCAGCATTTT

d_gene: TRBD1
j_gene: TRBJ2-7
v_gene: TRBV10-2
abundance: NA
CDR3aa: CASSEAQGTYEQYF
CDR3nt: TGCGCCAGCAGTGAAGCACAGGGGACCTACGAGCAGTACTTC

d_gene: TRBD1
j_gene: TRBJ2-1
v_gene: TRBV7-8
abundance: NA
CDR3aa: CASSPSGTGGNEQFF
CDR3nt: TGTGCCAGCAGCCCCTCCGGGACAGGGGGCAATGAGCAGTTCTTC

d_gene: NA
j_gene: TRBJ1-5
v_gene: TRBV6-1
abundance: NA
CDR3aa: CASDSATNQPQHF
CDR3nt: TGTGCCAGCGACAGTGCTACGAATCAGCCCCAGCATTTT

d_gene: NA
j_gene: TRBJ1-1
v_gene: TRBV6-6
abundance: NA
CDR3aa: CASSYSQGYTEAFF
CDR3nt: TGTGCCAGCAGTTACTCGCAGGGTTATACTGAAGCTTTCTTT

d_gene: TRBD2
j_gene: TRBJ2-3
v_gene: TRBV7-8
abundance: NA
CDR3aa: CASSSDRPGLAGELTDTQYF
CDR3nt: TGTGCCAGCAGCTCGGATAGACCGGGACTAGCGGGAGAACTCACAGATACGCAGTATTTT

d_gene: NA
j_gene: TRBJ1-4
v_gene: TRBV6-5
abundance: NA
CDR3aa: CASRPPSNEKLFF
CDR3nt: TGTGCCAGCAGACCCCCCAGTAATGAAAAACTGTTTTTT

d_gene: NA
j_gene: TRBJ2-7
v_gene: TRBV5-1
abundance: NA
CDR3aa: CASSLAGTYEQYF
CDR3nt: TGCGCCAGCAGCTTGGCCGGTACGTACGAGCAGTACTTC

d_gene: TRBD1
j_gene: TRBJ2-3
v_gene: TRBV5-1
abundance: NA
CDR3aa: CASSLDKGASTSTDTQYF
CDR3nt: TGCGCCAGCAGCTTAGACAAGGGGGCTTCCACTAGCACAGATACGCAGTATTTT

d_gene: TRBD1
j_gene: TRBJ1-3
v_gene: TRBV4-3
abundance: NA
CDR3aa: CASSITGAGNTIYF
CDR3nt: TGCGCCAGCAGCATAACAGGGGCTGGAAACACCATATATTTT

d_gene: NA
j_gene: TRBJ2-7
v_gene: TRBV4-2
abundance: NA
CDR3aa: CASSSIQAGAIEQYF
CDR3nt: TGTGCCAGCAGCTCCATCCAGGCGGGGGCCATCGAGCAGTACTTC

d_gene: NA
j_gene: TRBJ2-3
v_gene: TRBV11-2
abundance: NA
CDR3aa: CASSPNGGLESDTQYF
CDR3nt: TGTGCCAGCAGCCCAAACGGGGGACTTGAGTCAGATACGCAGTATTTT

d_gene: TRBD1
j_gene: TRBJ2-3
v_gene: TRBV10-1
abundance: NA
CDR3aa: CASSATGVGGDTQYF
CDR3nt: TGCGCCAGCAGTGCTACAGGGGTAGGAGGCGATACGCAGTATTTT

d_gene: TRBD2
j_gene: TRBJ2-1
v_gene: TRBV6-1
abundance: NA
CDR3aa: CASTRGGLYNEQFF
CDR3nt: TGTGCCAGTACCCGGGGGGGGCTCTACAATGAGCAGTTCTTC

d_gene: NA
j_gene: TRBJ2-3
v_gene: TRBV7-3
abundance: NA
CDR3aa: CASAKTQGNTDTQYF
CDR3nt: TGTGCCAGCGCCAAGACCCAGGGCAACACAGATACGCAGTATTTT

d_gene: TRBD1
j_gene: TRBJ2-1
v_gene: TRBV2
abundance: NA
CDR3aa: CASSEGRGQGEQFF
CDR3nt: TGTGCCAGCAGTGAAGGCAGGGGGCAGGGTGAGCAGTTCTTC

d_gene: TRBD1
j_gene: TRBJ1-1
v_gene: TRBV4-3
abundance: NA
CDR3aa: CASSQRQGVDVWDTEAFF
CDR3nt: TGCGCCAGCAGCCAAAGACAGGGGGTTGACGTGTGGGACACTGAAGCTTTCTTT

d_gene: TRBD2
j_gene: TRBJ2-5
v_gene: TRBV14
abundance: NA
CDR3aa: CASREAGEETQYF
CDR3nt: TGTGCCAGCAGAGAAGCGGGGGAAGAGACCCAGTACTTC

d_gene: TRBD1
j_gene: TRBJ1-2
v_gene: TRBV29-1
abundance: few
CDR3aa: CSTGTGGAEGYTF
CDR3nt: TGCAGCACTGGGACAGGGGGCGCTGAGGGCTACACCTTC

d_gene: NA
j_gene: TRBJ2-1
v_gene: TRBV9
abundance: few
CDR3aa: CASSVEPNRGDEQFF
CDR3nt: TGTGCCAGCAGCGTAGAACCTAATAGGGGTGATGAGCAGTTCTTC

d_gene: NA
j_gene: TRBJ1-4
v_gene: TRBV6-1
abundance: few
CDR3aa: CASNPGATNEKLFF
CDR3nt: TGTGCCAGCAATCCGGGAGCAACTAATGAAAAACTGTTTTTT

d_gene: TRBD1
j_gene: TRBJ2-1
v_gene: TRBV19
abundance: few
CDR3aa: CASSARDRYPSYEQFF
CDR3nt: TGTGCCAGTAGTGCCCGGGACAGGTACCCCTCTTACGAGCAGTTCTTC

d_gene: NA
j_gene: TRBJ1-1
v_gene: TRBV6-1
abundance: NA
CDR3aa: CASGLEVNTEAFF
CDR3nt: TGTGCCAGCGGATTAGAGGTGAACACTGAAGCTTTCTTT

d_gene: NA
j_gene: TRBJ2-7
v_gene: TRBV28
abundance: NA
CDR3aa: CASSLKGELVSPSYEQYF
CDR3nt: TGTGCCAGCAGTTTAAAGGGGGAGCTAGTTAGTCCTTCCTACGAGCAGTACTTC

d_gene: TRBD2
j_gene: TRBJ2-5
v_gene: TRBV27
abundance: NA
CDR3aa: CASSGRLAGVETQYF
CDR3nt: TGTGCCAGCAGTGGTAGGCTAGCGGGAGTAGAGACCCAGTACTTC

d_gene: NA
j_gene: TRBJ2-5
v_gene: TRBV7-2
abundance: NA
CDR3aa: CASSALGAGETQYF
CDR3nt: TGTGCCAGCAGCGCCTTGGGGGCCGGAGAGACCCAGTACTTC

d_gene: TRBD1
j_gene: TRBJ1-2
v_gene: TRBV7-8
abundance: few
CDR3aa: CASSPWTGEGYGYTF
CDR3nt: TGTGCCAGCAGCCCCTGGACAGGGGAGGGATATGGCTACACCTTC

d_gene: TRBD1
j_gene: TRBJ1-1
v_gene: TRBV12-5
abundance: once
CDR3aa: CASGPRQGDTEAFF
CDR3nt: TGTGCTAGTGGTCCCCGACAGGGCGACACTGAAGCTTTCTTT

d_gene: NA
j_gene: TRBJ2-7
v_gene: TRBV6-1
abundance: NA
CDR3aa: CASERAYEQYF
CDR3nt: TGTGCCAGCGAGCGAGCCTACGAGCAGTACTTC

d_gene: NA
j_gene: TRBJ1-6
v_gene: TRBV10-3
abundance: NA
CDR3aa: CAISESIGGYNSPLHF
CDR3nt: TGTGCCATCAGTGAGTCGATAGGGGGTTATAATTCACCCCTCCACTTT

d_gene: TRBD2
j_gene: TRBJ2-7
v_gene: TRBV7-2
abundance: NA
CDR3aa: CASSLDGGGRPYEQYF
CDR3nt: TGTGCCAGCAGCTTAGATGGCGGGGGACGCCCCTACGAGCAGTACTTC

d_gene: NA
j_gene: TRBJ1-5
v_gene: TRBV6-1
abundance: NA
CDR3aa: CASSEAGYSNQPQHF
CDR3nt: TGTGCCAGCAGTGAGGCGGGGTATAGCAATCAGCCCCAGCATTTT

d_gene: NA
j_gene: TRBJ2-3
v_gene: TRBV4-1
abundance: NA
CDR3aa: CASSQEGFVRGDTQYF
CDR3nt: TGCGCCAGCAGCCAAGAAGGTTTTGTGAGAGGAGATACGCAGTATTTT

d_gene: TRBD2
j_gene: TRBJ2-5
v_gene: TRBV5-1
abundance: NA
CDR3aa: CASSPGTSGGQETQYF
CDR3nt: TGCGCCAGCAGCCCTGGGACTAGCGGGGGCCAAGAGACCCAGTACTTC

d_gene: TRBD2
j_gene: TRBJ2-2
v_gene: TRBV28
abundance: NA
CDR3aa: CASKGTMNTGELFF
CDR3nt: TGTGCCAGCAAGGGGACTATGAACACCGGGGAGCTGTTTTTT

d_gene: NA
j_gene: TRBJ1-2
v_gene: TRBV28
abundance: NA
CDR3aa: CASSSRGSIGYTF
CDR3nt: TGTGCCAGCAGTTCAAGGGGTAGCATTGGCTACACCTTC

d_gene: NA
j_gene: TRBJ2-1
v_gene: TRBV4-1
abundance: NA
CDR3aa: CASSPLNGEQFF
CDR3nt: TGCGCCAGCAGCCCCTTAAACGGTGAGCAGTTCTTC

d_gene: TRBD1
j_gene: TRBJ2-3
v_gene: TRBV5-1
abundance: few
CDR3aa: CASSSGTAENTQYF
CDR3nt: TGCGCCAGCAGCTCAGGGACAGCCGAAAATACGCAGTATTTT

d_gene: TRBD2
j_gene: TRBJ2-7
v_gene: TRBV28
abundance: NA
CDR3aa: CASSGLAGVWEQYF
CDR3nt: TGTGCCAGCAGCGGACTAGCGGGAGTTTGGGAGCAGTACTTC

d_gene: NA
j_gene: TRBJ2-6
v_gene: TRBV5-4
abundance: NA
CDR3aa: CASSVDGASGANVLTF
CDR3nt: TGTGCCAGCAGCGTCGACGGAGCCTCTGGGGCCAACGTCCTGACTTTC

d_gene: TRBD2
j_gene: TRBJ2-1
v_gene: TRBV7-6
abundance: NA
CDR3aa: CASSLDPSGKTSYNEQFF
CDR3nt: TGTGCCAGCAGCTTAGATCCTAGCGGGAAGACCTCCTACAATGAGCAGTTCTTC

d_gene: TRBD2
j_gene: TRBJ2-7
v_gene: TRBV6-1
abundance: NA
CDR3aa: CASRRERGSYEQYF
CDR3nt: TGTGCCAGCAGGCGGGAGCGGGGTTCCTACGAGCAGTACTTC

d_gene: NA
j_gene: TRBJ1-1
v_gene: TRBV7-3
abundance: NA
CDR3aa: CASSLAPGGRGTEAFF
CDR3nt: TGTGCCAGCAGCTTAGCCCCCGGCGGGCGGGGCACTGAAGCTTTCTTT

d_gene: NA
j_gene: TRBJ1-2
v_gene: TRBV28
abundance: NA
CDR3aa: CASSSVGYTF
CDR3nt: TGTGCCAGCAGTTCGGTAGGCTACACCTTC

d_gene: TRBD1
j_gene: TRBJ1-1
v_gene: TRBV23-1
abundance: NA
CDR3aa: CASSQPGQSMNTEAFF
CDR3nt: TGCGCCAGCAGTCAACCGGGACAGTCGATGAACACTGAAGCTTTCTTT

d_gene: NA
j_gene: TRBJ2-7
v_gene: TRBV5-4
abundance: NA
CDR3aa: CASSPPLASSSYEQYF
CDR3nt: TGTGCCAGCAGCCCGCCGCTAGCGTCTAGCTCCTACGAGCAGTACTTC

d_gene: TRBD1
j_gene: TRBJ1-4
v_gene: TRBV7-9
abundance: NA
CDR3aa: CASSSRTGPNEKLFF
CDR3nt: TGTGCCAGCAGCTCGAGGACAGGGCCTAATGAAAAACTGTTTTTT

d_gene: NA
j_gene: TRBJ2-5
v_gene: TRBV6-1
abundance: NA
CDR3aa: CASSQTSVETQYF
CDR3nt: TGTGCCAGCAGTCAGACTAGTGTCGAGACCCAGTACTTC

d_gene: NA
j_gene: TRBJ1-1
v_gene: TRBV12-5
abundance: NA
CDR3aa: CASGPPDRNTEAFF
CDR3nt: TGTGCTAGTGGTCCCCCTGACAGGAACACTGAAGCTTTCTTT

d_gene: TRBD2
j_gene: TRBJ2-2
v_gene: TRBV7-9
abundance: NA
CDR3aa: CSSSATSSANTGELFF
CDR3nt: TGTTCCAGCAGCGCGACTAGCTCGGCGAACACCGGGGAGCTGTTTTTT

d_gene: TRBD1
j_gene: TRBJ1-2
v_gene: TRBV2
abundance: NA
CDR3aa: CASTETWTGVLYGYTF
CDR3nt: TGTGCCAGCACCGAAACTTGGACAGGGGTCCTCTATGGCTACACCTTC

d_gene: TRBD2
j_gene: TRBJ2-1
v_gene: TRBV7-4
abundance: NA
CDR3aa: CASSLGLAGGIGLF
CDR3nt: TGTGCCAGCAGCTTAGGGCTAGCGGGGGGCATCGGGCTCTTC

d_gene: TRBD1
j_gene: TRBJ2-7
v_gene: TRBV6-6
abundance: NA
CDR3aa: CASRRGQGLSYEQYF
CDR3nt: TGTGCCAGCAGAAGAGGACAGGGACTCTCCTACGAGCAGTACTTC

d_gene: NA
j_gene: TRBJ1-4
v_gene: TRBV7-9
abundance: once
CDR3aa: CASSFGGTEKLFF
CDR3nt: TGTGCCAGCAGCTTCGGGGGAACCGAAAAACTGTTTTTT

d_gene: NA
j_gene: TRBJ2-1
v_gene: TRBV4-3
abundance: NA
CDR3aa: CASSQGATNEQFF
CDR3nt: TGCGCCAGCAGCCAAGGGGCGACGAACGAGCAGTTCTTC

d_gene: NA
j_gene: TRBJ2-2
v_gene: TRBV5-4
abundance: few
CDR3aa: CASSLGQNTGELFF
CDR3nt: TGTGCCAGCAGCTTGGGGCAAAACACCGGGGAGCTGTTTTTT

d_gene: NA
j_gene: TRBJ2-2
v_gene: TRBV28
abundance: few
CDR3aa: CASTVSPGFTGELFF
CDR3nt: TGTGCCAGCACCGTGTCCCCCGGTTTCACCGGGGAGCTGTTTTTT

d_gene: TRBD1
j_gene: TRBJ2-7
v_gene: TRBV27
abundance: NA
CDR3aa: CASSSIGDRSPEQYF
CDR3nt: TGTGCCAGCAGTTCCATCGGGGACAGGAGTCCCGAGCAGTACTTC

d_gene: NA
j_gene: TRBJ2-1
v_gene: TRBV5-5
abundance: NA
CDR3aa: CASSHYRLSYNEQFF
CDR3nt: TGTGCCAGCAGTCACTACAGGCTATCCTACAATGAGCAGTTCTTC